A single T cell receptor (beta chain) is shown here with its context. The conserved phenylalanine or tryptophan is not found at the CDR3 terminus, so this likely reflects a read error. TCR beta cDNA came from about 500 ng total RNA, primed with a constant-region primer. ARM-PCR, slightly modified, supplied the TCR beta libraries through three nested multiplex PCR rounds. TCRdb analysed the multiplex PCR reads with MiXCR anew, one entry per CDR3 protein. Seen here are about 200,000 distinct CDR3 sequences, 65% observed once, and the top ten hold around 7.1%. The source of the blood RNA was unsorted whole blood, and germline DNA was extracted as well. With chronic HBV infection, the patients were also treatment-naive. The data belong to a study of tumor-infiltrating lymphocytes in primary liver carcinoma. Source material: peripheral blood. The sequence was obtained from an older woman with primary liver carcinoma and hepatitis B virus infection.

CDR3 amino acids: CASSELGGSANQPQHY. CDR3 bases: TGTGCCAGCAGTGAATTAGGAGGGAGTGCCAATCAGCCCCAGCATTAT. V usage is TRBV6-1 and J usage is TRBJ1-5; no definite D call. This CDR3 comprises 16 residues. The V gene lost 2 bases and the J gene lost 3 bases, with 14 bases spanning the gap. Germline V gives CDR1 MNHNS, CDR2 SASEGT.